Reported below is one T cell receptor (beta chain). TCRdb fed the reads into MiXCR, producing one record per CDR3 protein. The sample records fewer than 300,000 distinct CDR3 sequences, 20% to 30% being singletons. V was cut by 6 bases and J by 3 bases, with 11 bases left in between. The CDR3 consists of 14 residues. The germline V gene encodes CDR1 MDHEN and CDR2 SYDVKM. The data were obtained in a study of T cell repertoires in cytomegalovirus infection. Study summary: Both a matching HLA type and CMV infection were indicated by public TCR beta signatures.

The sequencing sample was made of PBMCs. The V gene is TRBV28, the J gene TRBJ2-2; possibly TRBD2 for D (7 bases). This TCR was sampled from a human donor in good health (CMV status not recorded). Some clones in this sample may be carry-over from other donors' samples. This CDR3 reads CASRKGGYTGELFF. The CDR3 DNA follows: TGTGCCAGCAGGAAGGGGGGGTACACCGGGGAGCTGTTTTTT.